This T cell receptor (beta chain) was sequenced during a study of T cell responses to AZD1222 COVID-19 vaccine. General study findings and limits: Donors skewed white British and female; clonal diversity was possibly underestimated.

Comment on this clone: Its cognate antigen is unknown.

Germline V gene data show CDR1 as MNHEY and CDR2 as SVGAGI. After removal of 7 bases from V and 2 bases from J, the junction contained 3 bases not matched to a gene. The CDR3 loop spans 14 amino acids. Profiling relied on immunoSEQ multiplex PCR, and the TCRdb table lists in-frame clones only, not all of them. The sample holds around 100,000 clones, 80% to 90% seen once. Material: peripheral blood, obtained on day 0 of AZD1222 vaccination. The TCR originated in an adult in good health. V usage is TRBV6-5 and J usage is TRBJ1-2, with TRBD1 matching 11 bases. CDR3 in DNA: TGTGCCAGCATTGGGACAGGGGGAAACTATGGCTACACCTTC. Residues: CASIGTGGNYGYTF.